This T cell receptor (beta chain) was recovered during a study of T-cell memory formation after mild COVID-19. CDR3 length equals 15 residues. Looked up from germline, CDR1 is MNHNS and CDR2 is SASEGT. V lost 2 bases to trimming and J lost 2 bases, with 10 bases between them. General observations from the study: Most CD4+ clones that shrank were in CM and EM, while CD8+ ones turned up in EMRA. Second-wave clones that peaked on day 37 lacked confirmed SARS-CoV-2 specificity. CD4+ bias marked clones expanding day 15 to 37, unlike balanced contracting clones.

With respect to this clonotype: Its antigen is as yet unknown.

TCR alpha and TCR beta cDNA libraries with sample barcodes and UMIs came from 5'RACE using constant-segment primers. TCRdb reprocessed the 5' RACE reads with MiXCR, giving one entry per CDR3 protein. The sample consists of hundreds of thousands of distinct CDR3 sequences, 16% of them appearing once. The sample consisted of PBMCs or a T cell subset sorted from them (not recorded which). This chain joins TRBV6-1 and TRBJ1-3, with D perhaps matching TRBD1 (6 bases). This receptor was taken from a man aged 18 to 30 who had mild COVID-19 (a few samples of this study predate the infection). Cell type and time point are not known. The CDR3 reads CASSEQGQTGNTIYF. The CDR3 DNA reads TGTGCCAGCAGTGAACAGGGGCAGACTGGAAACACCATATATTTT.